This entry is about one T cell receptor beta chain. Per the original data handling: Reference gene primers were amplified, and this amplification served to estimate nucleated cell counts. Assay: immunoSEQ multiplex PCR; the TCRdb copy retains only in-frame clones and omits some. That table is the source of V, J and clone size, and D and trimming were worked out from the DNA. The top ten clones hold 4.4% of a sample with about 230,000 clones, about 80% of them seen once. V was pared by 3 bases and J by 3 bases, with 19 bases between. This CDR3 is built from 17 residues. CDR1 and CDR2 from the germline V gene are LGHNA and YNFKEQ. The sample belongs to a study of blood T cell repertoires in COVID-19. In the study overall: Samples of COVID-19 (acute and convalescent) were obtained from the United States, Italy and Spain.

Material: peripheral blood. This chain links TRBV4-2 with TRBJ2-3; D possibly corresponds to TRBD1 (5 bases). The origin of this receptor is a man between 50 and 59 years old with active or convalescent COVID-19. CDR3: CASSQGAGFSSTDTQYF. For the CDR3, the DNA is TGTGCCAGCAGCCAGGGTGCAGGGTTTAGTTCTACAGATACGCAGTATTTT.